This T cell receptor (beta chain) came from a study of blood T cell repertoires in COVID-19 (dated by TCRdb to 2018 to 2020). At the level of the whole study: Samples covering the acute and convalescent phases of COVID-19 were provided by collaborators in the United States, Italy and Spain. The repertoires were released in a freely available public database meant as a resource for research on the immune response to SARS-CoV-2. Where HLA class I and class II types were available, the types were taken from metadata supplied by the sample provider, not from assay-based typing. Nearly every sample came with metadata listing a de-identified subject ID, COVID-19 status, age in years and sex. The prospective study material was composed of cDNA or gDNA derived from T cells, B-cell-depleted T cells, or PBMCs. The samples were drawn from two sources: the first 160 participants of the ongoing ImmuneRACE study, and 1,200 or so subjects contributed by 6 global collaborators. The dataset comprised deeply sampled blood TCRbeta repertoires from subjects exposed to, actively infected with, or recovered from COVID-19.

TCRbeta CDR3 regions were amplified from genomic DNA by means of the immunoSEQ Assay, a bias-controlled multiplex PCR. Processing in the source paper ran as follows. The number of nucleated cells in each sample was estimated by amplification of reference gene primers within the assay. To quantify the absolute abundance of each unique TCRbeta CDR3 rearrangement, sequence reads were collapsed and filtered. For each sample, productive Simpson clonality was calculated by taking the square root of Simpson's diversity index across productive rearrangements. Held by TCRdb, this immuneACCESS table contains in-frame sequences only and omits some clones. Under half of the omission traces to an unresolved V gene where checked; the cause of the rest is unknown. V and J calls and clone size follow that table, whereas D and trimming were derived from the DNA. The sample records about 330,000 clones, about 91% of which are singletons. The ten top clones hold 7.5% to 10% of the sample.

In Seattle, one collaborating source enrolled patients while the infection was active and tracked those patients longitudinally over the course of disease. Collaborating institutions collected whole blood in K2EDTA tubes following their own protocols. For TCRbeta analysis, collaborators shipped samples as frozen whole blood, isolated PBMCs, or DNA extracted from either of those sample types. Spanning cysteine to phenylalanine, the CDR3 consists of 16 amino acids. The retained sequence is limited to the CDR3, 48 bases, with the frame set at the first base. Trimming accounts for 2 bases at V and 7 bases at J, while the number of junction bases matched to no gene is 9. Sequences SGHTS (CDR1) and YDEGEE (CDR2) are obtained from the germline V gene. The study at large found these results: The amount of clinical and demographic metadata varied by source and participant and was provided uncurated.

Of note for this clone: Its target antigen remains unknown. The record has no base qualities; no much larger clone is one base away.

The TCR originated in a man aged 25-45 years with COVID-19, enrolled during active disease. What was sequenced was peripheral blood. The V and J genes are TRBV5-8 and TRBJ2-1; 10 junctional bases match TRBD1. The DNA reads as follows: TGTGCCAGCAGCTTCCGTGTGGGACAGGGGATAAATGAGCAGTTCTTC. It is translated as CASSFRVGQGINEQFF.